This T cell receptor (beta chain) is drawn from a study of blood T cell repertoires in COVID-19. Study information: Acute and convalescent COVID-19 samples came from the United States, Italy and Spain.

V lost 4 bases to trimming and J lost 3 bases; unmatched junction nucleotides: 15. The CDR3 contains 19 residues. Germline values: CDR1 SGHNT, CDR2 YYREEE (reference sequence). Some clones are missing from TCRdb's copy, which holds only in-frame ones; the method was immunoSEQ multiplex PCR. The sample lists more than 80,000 clones, approximately 84% occurring once. This sequence joins TRBV5-4 and TRBJ1-6, with 8 bases that match TRBD1. The specimen was peripheral blood. This TCR was recovered from a woman aged 55-69 years with acute or convalescent COVID-19. CDR3 in DNA: TGTGCCAGCAGCCCGGACAGGGCCCCCTCTTCCATCTATAATTCACCCCTCCACTTT. Translated, it gives CASSPDRAPSSIYNSPLHF.